This T cell receptor (beta chain) was recorded in a study of shared clonotypes between healthy human individuals. The CDR3 loop spans 14 amino acids. V lost 0 bases to trimming and J lost 3 bases; unmatched junction nucleotides: 1. Germline CDR1 is SQVTM and CDR2 is ANQGSEA. As for this clone: Its specificity is not known. This specimen includes other DNA sequences encoding the same CDR3.

Cells designated naive CD8 were CD45RO-negative and were positively selected for CCR7, with terminally differentiated effector memory CD45RA+ cells excluded. Those who donated were healthy HIV-negative adults, with no recent acute infections or vaccinations reported. Study results and caveats: In the sorted subsets, rarefaction showed sequencing was incomplete despite large depth.

Assay used: immunoSEQ multiplex PCR; TCRdb lists only in-frame clones, some missing. The data show 2 million or so clones, about 95% seen once. The TCR was taken from a man between 18 and 29 years old in good health. This rearrangement joins TRBV29-1 to TRBJ2-7, with 11 bases identical to TRBD1. Sequenced sample: naive CD8+ T cells sorted from blood. As DNA, the CDR3 is TGCAGCGTTGAAGACGGGACAGGGGGCTACGAGCAGTACTTC. Translated, it gives CSVEDGTGGYEQYF.